This is a list of T cell receptor beta chains from one sample in a study of multiple sclerosis patients with progressive multifocal leukoencephalopathy. The data were produced by immunoSEQ multiplex PCR, yet TCRdb's version contains in-frame clones alone and is incomplete. The sample holds some 31,000 clones, 89% seen once. The sample comprised PBMCs. The receptors were sampled from a human donor with multiple sclerosis. Each CDR3 is given with its conserved first and last residue. D genes are given only for firm matches.

j_call: TRBJ2-7
v_call: TRBV7-2
d_call: .
cdr3_aa: CASSLANYEQYF
cdr3_nt: TGTGCCAGCAGCTTAGCCAACTACGAGCAGTACTTC

j_call: TRBJ2-7
v_call: TRBV28
d_call: TRBD1
cdr3_aa: CASRAAGGAGGEQYF
cdr3_nt: TGTGCCAGCAGGGCAGCAGGGGGCGCAGGGGGCGAGCAGTACTTC

j_call: TRBJ1-2
v_call: TRBV7-9
d_call: TRBD1
cdr3_aa: CASSRTGTDYGYTF
cdr3_nt: TGTGCCAGCAGCAGGACCGGGACAGACTATGGCTACACCTTC

j_call: TRBJ1-3
v_call: TRBV6-1
d_call: TRBD1
cdr3_aa: CASSEGTGGNTIYF
cdr3_nt: TGTGCCAGCAGTGAAGGGACAGGGGGAAACACCATATATTTT

j_call: TRBJ1-2
v_call: TRBV5-8
d_call: .
cdr3_aa: CASSWAGPGYTF
cdr3_nt: TGTGCCAGCAGCTGGGCAGGGCCTGGCTACACCTTC

j_call: TRBJ1-1
v_call: TRBV14
d_call: .
cdr3_aa: CASSQYIKGQGGTEAFF
cdr3_nt: TGTGCCAGCAGCCAATATATAAAGGGGCAGGGCGGGACTGAAGCTTTCTTT

j_call: TRBJ2-1
v_call: TRBV27
d_call: .
cdr3_aa: CASSLAGWVDEQFF
cdr3_nt: TGTGCCAGCAGTCTGGCGGGATGGGTTGATGAGCAGTTCTTC

j_call: TRBJ2-1
v_call: TRBV5-1
d_call: TRBD2
cdr3_aa: CASSRGLAFRNEQFF
cdr3_nt: TGCGCCAGCAGCCGCGGACTAGCGTTTAGGAATGAGCAGTTCTTC

j_call: TRBJ1-3
v_call: TRBV6-6
d_call: .
cdr3_aa: CASSYGHTIYF
cdr3_nt: TGTGCCAGCAGTTACGGGCACACCATATATTTT

j_call: TRBJ1-1
v_call: TRBV7-2
d_call: .
cdr3_aa: CASSLAPGKKAEAFF
cdr3_nt: TGTGCCAGCAGCTTAGCGCCAGGGAAAAAGGCTGAAGCTTTCTTT

j_call: TRBJ2-7
v_call: TRBV7-9
d_call: TRBD2
cdr3_aa: CASSSPSLLAGVYEQYF
cdr3_nt: TGTGCCAGCAGCTCCCCCTCCTTACTAGCGGGAGTCTACGAGCAGTACTTC

j_call: TRBJ1-3
v_call: TRBV20-1
d_call: .
cdr3_aa: CSVPRGNTIYF
cdr3_nt: TGCAGTGTCCCCCGCGGAAACACCATATATTTT

j_call: TRBJ2-7
v_call: TRBV28
d_call: .
cdr3_aa: CASSSGPPSYEQYF
cdr3_nt: TGTGCCAGCAGTTCAGGTCCCCCCTCCTACGAGCAGTACTTC

j_call: TRBJ1-2
v_call: TRBV6-5
d_call: .
cdr3_aa: CASSYSSTGLPSGYTF
cdr3_nt: TGTGCCAGCAGTTACTCGAGCACAGGCCTCCCTTCTGGCTACACCTTC

j_call: TRBJ2-3
v_call: TRBV7-9
d_call: TRBD1
cdr3_aa: CASSLDRGGTDTQYF
cdr3_nt: TGTGCCAGCAGCTTAGACAGGGGTGGCACAGATACGCAGTATTTT

j_call: TRBJ1-1
v_call: TRBV6-6
d_call: TRBD1
cdr3_aa: CASSYPTGERAFF
cdr3_nt: TGTGCCAGCAGTTACCCGACAGGGGAACGGGCTTTCTTT

j_call: TRBJ2-1
v_call: TRBV7-2
d_call: TRBD1
cdr3_aa: CASSLVRADRPYFNEQFF
cdr3_nt: TGTGCCAGCAGCTTAGTTAGGGCGGACAGGCCTTACTTCAATGAGCAGTTCTTC

j_call: TRBJ1-1
v_call: TRBV4-3
d_call: .
cdr3_aa: CASSHSRVGDTEAFF
cdr3_nt: TGCGCCAGCAGCCACTCCCGGGTTGGGGACACTGAAGCTTTCTTT

j_call: TRBJ2-5
v_call: TRBV5-1
d_call: .
cdr3_aa: CASSFQEETQYF
cdr3_nt: TGCGCCAGCAGCTTTCAGGAGGAGACCCAGTACTTC

j_call: TRBJ2-7
v_call: TRBV28
d_call: .
cdr3_aa: CATEGLALSYEQYF
cdr3_nt: TGTGCCACCGAGGGGCTAGCGCTCTCCTACGAGCAGTACTTC

j_call: TRBJ2-3
v_call: TRBV6-4
d_call: TRBD2
cdr3_aa: CASSERLAGLDTQYF
cdr3_nt: TGTGCCAGCAGCGAAAGACTAGCGGGATTGGATACGCAGTATTTT

j_call: TRBJ2-7
v_call: TRBV7-9
d_call: .
cdr3_aa: CASSLGTASFGYEQYF
cdr3_nt: TGTGCCAGCAGCTTAGGGACAGCCTCGTTCGGGTACGAGCAGTACTTC

j_call: TRBJ2-1
v_call: TRBV14
d_call: .
cdr3_aa: CASSQDPRAEQFF
cdr3_nt: TGTGCCAGCAGCCAAGATCCCAGGGCAGAGCAGTTCTTC

j_call: TRBJ1-3
v_call: TRBV2
d_call: .
cdr3_aa: CASSAPRRDSGNTIYF
cdr3_nt: TGTGCCAGCAGCGCACCCAGGAGGGACTCTGGAAACACCATATATTTT